This is a list of T cell receptor beta chains from one sample in a study of T cell clones after liver transplantation. Using immunoSEQ multiplex PCR, the repertoire was profiled, and TCRdb retains in-frame clones only, with some absent. Among about 24,000 clones listed, almost 70% were seen once. The material was CD4+ T cells from blood, obtained before liver transplant. These receptors all stem from a human donor who received a liver transplant. The CDR3 runs from the conserved cysteine through the conserved F or W. A D gene is named only where the DNA matches it firmly. A clone size is listed for some rows: how often the clone was seen (once, few, many), or a class if it is expanded.

d_call j_call v_call clone_size cdr3_aa cdr3_nt
TRBD1 TRBJ1-6 TRBV19 NA CASSTLAGTGYNSPLHF TGTGCCAGTAGCACCTTAGCCGGGACAGGGTATAATTCACCCCTCCACTTT
TRBD1 TRBJ1-2 TRBV19 NA CASRDRRQSNYGYTF TGTGCCAGTAGGGACAGGAGACAATCTAACTATGGCTACACCTTC
NA TRBJ1-1 TRBV5-1 NA CASSQSGGMATEAFF TGCGCCAGCAGTCAGTCGGGGGGGATGGCGACTGAAGCTTTCTTT
NA TRBJ2-7 TRBV7-2 NA CASSFTSYEQYF TGTGCCAGCAGCTTTACTTCCTACGAGCAGTACTTC
NA TRBJ1-4 TRBV28 NA CASSLQGFEKLFF TGTGCCAGCAGTTTACAGGGGTTTGAAAAACTGTTTTTT
TRBD1 TRBJ2-5 TRBV5-1 NA CASSLASGGEETQYF TGCGCCAGCAGCTTGGCCTCAGGGGGAGAAGAGACCCAGTACTTC
TRBD1 TRBJ2-5 TRBV19 NA CASTRTGGAGKQETQYF TGTGCCAGTACAAGGACAGGGGGCGCGGGGAAGCAAGAGACCCAGTACTTC
TRBD2 TRBJ2-1 TRBV7-9 NA CASSIGTSGGAEQFF TGTGCCAGCAGCATCGGGACTAGCGGGGGGGCTGAGCAGTTCTTC
NA TRBJ1-6 TRBV2 NA CASTFQGRNSPLHF TGTGCCAGCACCTTTCAGGGTCGTAATTCACCCCTCCACTTT
NA TRBJ2-3 TRBV20-1 NA CSASAGDTQYF TGCAGTGCTAGCGCGGGAGATACGCAGTATTTT
NA TRBJ1-6 TRBV30 NA CAWSAPQGVNSPLHF TGTGCCTGGAGTGCACCGCAGGGAGTTAATTCACCCCTCCACTTT
NA TRBJ2-1 TRBV4-3 few CASSQEGLAALGNEQFF TGCGCCAGCAGCCAAGAAGGGCTAGCTGCCTTGGGGAATGAGCAGTTCTTC
TRBD1 TRBJ2-3 TRBV19 NA CASSKRSRDRGGTDTQYF TGTGCCAGTAGTAAACGATCCAGGGACAGGGGTGGGACAGATACGCAGTATTTT
TRBD1 TRBJ1-3 TRBV10-3 NA CAISPGTGTGPGNTIYF TGTGCCATCAGCCCCGGGACAGGGACGGGGCCTGGAAACACCATATATTTT
TRBD1 TRBJ1-1 TRBV15 NA CATSSGGASNTEAFF TGTGCCACCAGCTCAGGGGGCGCGTCCAACACTGAAGCTTTCTTT
TRBD2 TRBJ2-5 TRBV19 NA CASSQTGTSDEETQYF TGTGCCAGTAGTCAGACCGGGACTAGCGACGAAGAGACCCAGTACTTC
TRBD1 TRBJ2-5 TRBV7-8 NA CASSFRTGGETQYF TGTGCCAGCAGCTTTAGAACAGGGGGAGAGACCCAGTACTTC
TRBD1 TRBJ1-1 TRBV14 NA CASSHRTGTGGTEAFF TGTGCCAGCAGCCACCGTACCGGGACAGGGGGCACTGAAGCTTTCTTT
NA TRBJ1-1 TRBV7-8 NA CASSPLDGGTEAFF TGTGCCAGCAGCCCCCTCGATGGGGGCACTGAAGCTTTCTTT
TRBD1 TRBJ2-1 TRBV7-8 NA CASSQGRDRGYNEQFF TGTGCCAGCAGCCAGGGTCGGGACAGGGGCTACAATGAGCAGTTCTTC
NA TRBJ2-7 TRBV19 NA CASSIEISYEQYF TGTGCCAGTAGTATAGAGATAAGTTACGAGCAGTACTTC
NA TRBJ2-3 TRBV5-4 few CASSLEVSTDTQYF TGTGCCAGCAGCTTGGAGGTATCCACAGATACGCAGTATTTT
NA TRBJ1-2 TRBV2 NA CARHGGLQVGDYGYTF TGTGCCAGACACGGGGGTCTACAGGTCGGTGACTATGGCTACACCTTC
NA TRBJ1-1 TRBV6-5 once CASRRTASTEAFF TGTGCCAGCAGAAGGACAGCGAGCACTGAAGCTTTCTTT
TRBD1 TRBJ1-1 TRBV19 NA CASSPGQVDTEAFF TGTGCCAGTAGTCCCGGACAGGTAGACACTGAAGCTTTCTTT
NA TRBJ1-6 TRBV30 few CAWSPGGNSPLHF TGTGCCTGGAGTCCTGGTGGGAATTCACCCCTCCACTTT
TRBD1 TRBJ1-5 TRBV27 NA CASSIRTGLEPQHF TGTGCCAGCAGTATCCGGACAGGGCTGGAGCCCCAGCATTTT
NA TRBJ2-2 TRBV9 NA CASSVTGVAGELFF TGTGCCAGCAGCGTGACAGGTGTCGCCGGGGAGCTGTTTTTT
NA TRBJ1-5 TRBV2 NA CASSEIRQVSNQPQHF TGTGCCAGCAGTGAAATAAGACAGGTTAGCAATCAGCCCCAGCATTTT
TRBD2 TRBJ2-1 TRBV19 NA CASSRGLAVNEQFF TGTGCCAGTAGTAGGGGACTAGCGGTCAATGAGCAGTTCTTC
TRBD2 TRBJ2-3 TRBV11-2 NA CASSPGTSGIPTDTQYF TGTGCCAGCAGCCCCGGGACTAGCGGGATACCCACAGATACGCAGTATTTT